One and the same sample provided the 25 T cell receptor beta chains below, sequenced in a study of cytomegalovirus exposure and HLA in healthy donors. Researchers ran the PCR with 60 Vbeta and 13 Jbeta primers. Here immunoSEQ multiplex PCR was the method, and the copy in TCRdb shows in-frame clones only, minus some. The table has fewer than 150,000 clones, roughly three quarters seen once. Sequencing was carried out using PBMCs. The receptors were gathered from a young man in good health and CMV-seronegative.

This clone has a handful of counts. V gene TRBV7-9 combines with J gene TRBJ2-7, with 7 bases aligning to TRBD1. This CDR3 region has 15 residues. With V trimmed by 5 bases and J by 2 bases, 9 bases remained unmatched. Germline V gene lookup returns CDR1 SEHNR and CDR2 FQNEAQ (reference sequence). The CDR3 sequence: CASSPWTGQAYEQYF. CDR3 sequence (DNA): TGTGCCAGCAGCCCCTGGACAGGTCAGGCCTACGAGCAGTACTTC. The full variable domain, in which reference TRBV7-9 and TRBJ2-7 provide the parts outside the CDR3, is DTGVSQNPRHKITKRGQNVTFRCDPISEHNRLYWYRQTLGQGPEFLTYFQNEAQLEKSRLLSDRFSAERPKGSFSTLEIQRTEQGDSAMYLCASSPWTGQAYEQYFGPGTRLTVT.

In its sample, this clone was seen once. The chain employs TRBV11-1 and TRBJ2-1, with 11 bases fitting TRBD1. J lost 5 bases, V lost 8 bases, and 2 bases had no gene match. Germline lookup yields CDR1 SGHAT and CDR2 FQDESV (reference sequence). This CDR3 region has 13 residues. DNA for the CDR3: TGTGCCAGCCGGGACAGGGGGAACAATGAGCAGTTCTTC. Residues: CASRDRGNNEQFF. Full variable domain (rest looked up from reference TRBV11-1 and TRBJ2-1): EAEVAQSPRYKITEKSQAVAFWCDPISGHATLYWYRQILGQGPELLVQFQDESVVDDSQLPKDRFSAERLKGVDSTLKIQPAELGDSAMYLCASRDRGNNEQFFGPGTRLTVL.

This clone has just a few counts. CDR3 sequence (DNA): TGCGCCAGCAGCCTCGGACAGGGGGGCATTCAGTACTTC. This translates into CASSLGQGGIQYF. This rearrangement joins TRBV5-1 to TRBJ2-4, with 10 bases fitting TRBD1. Germline V CDR1 and CDR2: SGHRS, YFSETQ. V shed 4 bases and J 9 bases; nucleotides not matched to a gene: 4. This CDR3 contains 13 residues.

This clone has a single count. This chain connects TRBV4-1 to TRBJ1-1; possibly TRBD1 for D (6 bases). The germline gives CDR1 MGHRA, CDR2 YSYEKL. Between the trimmed V and J ends, which lost 4 bases and 0 bases, there was a span of 12 bases. The CDR3 contains 15 residues. The CDR3 region has the DNA TGCGCCAGCAGCCTGAGGACAGCCATGAACACTGAAGCTTTCTTT. It encodes CASSLRTAMNTEAFF.

This clone has only one observation. The chain combines TRBV7-8 with TRBJ2-3; possible D gene TRBD1, 6 bases. The germline CDR1 and CDR2 sequences are SGHVS and FQNEAQ. This CDR3 is built from 16 residues. V was clipped by 3 bases and J by 8 bases, with 21 bases between them. The CDR3 sequence is CASSFQGYHSGGTQYF. The CDR3 DNA reads as TGTGCCAGCAGCTTCCAGGGGTACCACAGTGGCGGTACGCAGTATTTT.

The chain is built from TRBV5-5 and TRBJ2-1; perhaps TRBD2 as D (6 bases). This CDR3 spans 14 amino acids. Germline CDR1 reads SGHKS; CDR2 reads YYEKEE (reference sequence). Trimming left V 4 bases short and J 7 bases short, with 15 bases between. The CDR3 bases are TGTGCCAGCAGCCGATCCGGGGGTTGGAATGAGCAGTTCTTC. Encoded protein: CASSRSGGWNEQFF.

The V and J genes are TRBV28 and TRBJ1-5; 7 positions agree with TRBD1. Germline CDR1 is MDHEN and CDR2 is SYDVKM. The CDR3 spans 18 residues. V lost 8 bases, J lost 4 bases, and 20 bases stayed unmatched. DNA for the CDR3: TGTGCCAGCGAGTCTCCGGGGGCGAGTTTGGGACAGAATCAGCCCCAGCATTTT. As protein: CASESPGASLGQNQPQHF.

The chain is built from TRBV7-9 and TRBJ1-4; possibly TRBD1 for D (6 bases). CDR3 length: 15 amino acids. Germline CDR1 reads SEHNR; CDR2 reads FQNEAQ (reference sequence). V lost 5 bases and J lost 7, with 17 bases in between. CDR3 residues: CASSPKQGSGEKLFF. In nucleotides, the CDR3 is TGTGCCAGCAGCCCGAAACAGGGCTCCGGTGAAAAACTGTTTTTT.

This clone has more than one count but fewer than ten. V gene TRBV7-9 combines with J gene TRBJ1-2; D perhaps matches TRBD1 (6 bases). Trimming removed 11 bases at V and 2 bases at J, with 33 bases between. CDR1 is SEHNR and CDR2 is FQNEAQ in the germline V gene (reference sequence). This CDR3 is 19 amino acids long. CDR3 region: CAGYSRGGHLPPENYGYTF. CDR3 bases: TGTGCCGGTTACTCAAGGGGGGGGCACCTCCCCCCCGAAAACTATGGCTACACCTTC.

As for this clone: The germline gene is not matched at one end of the junction; a read error may be the cause. The rearrangement uses TRBV25-1 and TRBJ2-1; TRBD1 aligns across 8 bases. Germline values: CDR1 MGHDK, CDR2 SYGVNS. This CDR3 has 15 residues. The CDR3 DNA reads as TGTGCCAGCGGTGAACGGCAGGGGGCGGACAATGAGCAGTTCTTC. Its translation is CASGERQGADNEQFF.

CDR3 nucleotides: TGTGCCAGCAGTAGAAGACTAGCAGGACTTGGGGAGACCCAGTACTTC. Its translation is CASSRRLAGLGETQYF. J is TRBJ2-5 and V is TRBV28; 7 bases match TRBD2. The trim removed 5 bases at V and 5 bases at J, leaving 14 bases unmatched. This CDR3 spans 16 amino acids. Germline V gene data show CDR1 as MDHEN and CDR2 as SYDVKM.

The V and J genes are TRBV27 and TRBJ2-7, with D possibly TRBD2 on 6 matching bases. V was shortened by 2 bases and J by 3 bases, with 20 bases between the two germline ends. CDR3 length equals 17 residues. CDR1 is MNHEY and CDR2 is SMNVEV in the germline V gene (reference sequence). The CDR3: CASSLGFGGVVFYEQYF. CDR3 DNA: TGTGCCAGCAGTTTAGGGTTCGGCGGGGTGGTATTCTACGAGCAGTACTTC.

The genes are TRBV25-1 and TRBJ2-3, with TRBD2 matching 8 bases. With 3 bases clipped from V and 4 bases from J, the junction kept 12 bases outside the gene matches. Germline V gene sequence: CDR1 MGHDK, CDR2 SYGVNS. This CDR3 comprises 17 residues. The CDR3 DNA is TGTGCCAGCAGTGAGGGGGAAGGCGCGGGAGGAGCAGATACGCAGTATTTT. Its protein is CASSEGEGAGGADTQYF. The entire variable domain, with the rest obtained from reference TRBV25-1 and TRBJ2-3, is as follows: EADIYQTPRYLVIGTGKKITLECSQTMGHDKMYWYQQDPGMELHLIHYSYGVNSTEKGDLSSESTVSRIRTEHFPLTLESARPSHTSQYLCASSEGEGAGGADTQYFGPGTRLTVL.

This clone was recorded once. The rearrangement joins TRBV2 to TRBJ2-7; D is ambiguous. Germline V gene data show CDR1 as SNHLY and CDR2 as FYNNEI. The V end was cut by 6 bases, the J end by 1 base, with 13 bases between. This CDR3 comprises 14 residues. The DNA for the CDR3 is TGTGCCAGCAGCCCTTTAGGAGTTTCCTACGAGCAGTACTTC. It is translated as CASSPLGVSYEQYF.

The chain recombines TRBV18 with TRBJ1-4; D is possibly TRBD1 (6 bases). Between the trimmed V and J ends, which lost 3 bases and 10 bases, there was a span of 18 bases. Germline CDR1 is KGHSH and CDR2 is LQKENI. CDR3 length equals 15 residues. The CDR3 coding sequence is TGTGCCAGCTCACCCAGGGGCACGGGTCAGGTAAAACTGTTTTTT. The encoded protein is CASSPRGTGQVKLFF. Looking up the rest from reference TRBV18 and TRBJ1-4 gives the full variable domain: NAGVMQNPRHLVRRRGQEARLRCSPMKGHSHVYWYRQLPEEGLKFMVYLQKENIIDESGMPKERFSAEFPKEGPSILRIQQVVRGDSAAYFCASSPRGTGQVKLFFGSGTQLSVL.

The chain carries TRBV5-1 and TRBJ2-3, with D unresolved. CDR1 is SGHRS and CDR2 is YFSETQ in the germline V gene. CDR3 length: 13 residues. V was pared by 0 bases and J by 6 bases, with 8 bases between. The CDR3 protein is CASSLGSEDTQYF. The DNA for the CDR3 is TGCGCCAGCAGCTTGGGATCTGAGGATACGCAGTATTTT.

The CDR3 DNA follows: TGTGCCAGCAAGAGTAGGACAGGGGGGACCTACGAGCAGTACTTC. Amino acid sequence: CASKSRTGGTYEQYF. This chain joins TRBV6-5 and TRBJ2-5, with 10 bases fitting TRBD1. The DNA end favors TRBJ2-7, so the J call may be wrong. The germline gives CDR1 MNHEY, CDR2 SVGAGI. This CDR3 spans 15 amino acids.

The CDR3 is CASSLGSGRRQETQYF. CDR3 coding DNA: TGTGCCAGCAGCTTAGGTAGCGGCAGGCGCCAAGAGACCCAGTACTTC. The J gene is TRBJ2-5, the V gene TRBV7-6; possible D gene TRBD2, 6 bases. Looked up from germline, CDR1 is SGHVS and CDR2 is FNYEAQ. CDR3 length: 16 residues. The V and J ends lost 1 base and 1 base respectively, with 13 bases between them.

On this clone: Germline and junction disagree at one end, which may indicate a read error. This chain joins TRBV28 and TRBJ2-3, with D tentatively TRBD1 (7 bases). Germline loops: CDR1 MDHEN, CDR2 SYDVKM. The CDR3 length is 16 residues. In DNA, the CDR3 is TGTGTCAGCAGTCCTGAGGGGGCGCGGGGTAAGGATACGCAGTATTTT. This translates into CVSSPEGARGKDTQYF.

This clone was counted only a few times. The chain employs TRBV10-1 and TRBJ2-5; the D gene is possibly TRBD2 (6 bases). The CDR3 has 13 residues. The germline gives CDR1 WNHNN, CDR2 SYGVQD (reference sequence). V was clipped by 5 bases and J by 7 bases, with 14 bases between them. The CDR3 DNA reads as TGCGCCAGCAGTCTAAGGGAGGACGTGACCCAGTACTTC. Protein: CASSLREDVTQYF.

The rearrangement uses TRBV7-9 and TRBJ1-1, with 7 nucleotides matching TRBD1. The CDR3 consists of 13 residues. J gave up 5 bases and V 1 base, and 1 base lay outside the gene matches. CDR1 and CDR2 from the germline V gene are SEHNR and FQNEAQ (reference sequence). The CDR3 sequence is CASSLGTGTEAFF. The CDR3 DNA is TGTGCCAGCAGCTTAGGGACAGGAACTGAAGCTTTCTTT.

The gene calls are TRBV29-1 and TRBJ1-5, with D possibly TRBD1 on 5 matching bases. Germline assignment: CDR1 SQVTM and CDR2 ANQGSEA. Trimming stripped 7 bases from V and 3 bases from J, with 13 bases between. This CDR3 spans 13 amino acids. CDR3 region: CSAGEGNNQPQHF. CDR3 DNA sequence: TGCAGCGCGGGGGAGGGGAACAATCAGCCCCAGCATTTT. The variable domain in full, with the rest retrieved from reference TRBV29-1 and TRBJ1-5, is SAVISQKPSRDICQRGTSLTIQCQVDSQVTMMFWYRQQPGQSLTLIATANQGSEATYESGFVIDKFPISRPNLTFSTLTVSNMSPEDSSIYLCSAGEGNNQPQHFGDGTRLSIL.

V gene TRBV6-1 combines with J gene TRBJ2-5, with TRBD1 matching over 8 bases. The CDR3 has 17 amino acids. V shed 3 bases and J 5 bases; nucleotides not matched to a gene: 14. Germline assignment: CDR1 MNHNS and CDR2 SASEGT. DNA for the CDR3: TGTGCCAGCAGTGATCCAGGACAGGGACCGTCCAAGGAGACCCAGTACTTC. It translates to CASSDPGQGPSKETQYF.

The rearrangement joins TRBV27 to TRBJ2-7, with 11 bases aligning to TRBD1. CDR3 length: 14 residues. CDR1 and CDR2 (germline): MNHEY, SMNVEV (reference sequence). V lost 6 bases and J lost 3; bases outside the gene matches: 4. CDR3 nucleotides: TGTGCCAGCAGGGACAGGGGGCCCTTCTACGAGCAGTACTTC. This sequence encodes CASRDRGPFYEQYF.

V usage is TRBV15 and J usage is TRBJ2-7, with D perhaps matching TRBD1 (5 bases). CDR1 and CDR2 (germline): LNHNV, YYDKDF (reference sequence). CDR3 length: 14 residues. V lost 0 bases and J 2 bases, leaving 8 bases between the germline ends. The CDR3 is CATSRDGAPYEQYF. DNA for the CDR3: TGTGCCACCAGCAGAGATGGGGCCCCCTACGAGCAGTACTTC.